The present TCR beta chain was sequenced within a study of T cell repertoires in cytomegalovirus infection. Germline V gives CDR1 DFQATT, CDR2 SNEGSKA (reference sequence). The germline V and J ends were trimmed by 4 bases and 4 bases, with 13 bases remaining between them. The CDR3 is 13 residues long. TCRdb reanalysed the reads using MiXCR and keeps one entry per CDR3 protein. The sample consists of around 570,000 distinct CDR3 sequences, 40% of them appearing once. About this clonotype: Its antigen is currently unknown.

This clonotype was sampled from a human donor in good health (CMV status not recorded). Some clones in this sample may be carry-over from other donors' samples. Sequenced here: cultured PBMCs, sampled from culture after CMV antigen stimulation. The chain employs TRBV20-1 and TRBJ1-1; D is uncertain. The CDR3 reads CSATGVRGTEAFF. In DNA form, the CDR3 reads TGCAGTGCTACCGGGGTTCGGGGCACTGAAGCTTTCTTT.